A selection of T cell receptor beta chains follows, all from one sample in a study of shared clonotypes between healthy human individuals. Clones were read by immunoSEQ multiplex PCR, and TCRdb kept only the in-frame ones, dropping some. The sample lists about 1.9 million clones, approximately 92% occurring once. What was sequenced was naive CD8+ T cells from PBMCs. These receptors originate from a man between 18 and 29 years old in good health. Some clones in this sample may be carry-over from other donors' samples. Both conserved end residues are part of each CDR3. The D gene is left open where the match is weak. Clone size is stated in some rows and not others, as once, few, many or a class when expanded.

j_call clone_size d_call v_call cdr3_nt cdr3_aa
TRBJ2-1 . TRBD2 TRBV2 TGTGCCAGCAGTGAACTTGCGGGAGCGAACAATGAGCAGTTCTTC CASSELAGANNEQFF
TRBJ2-1 . . TRBV11-2 TGTGCCAGCAGCTGGGGGGAGGATGAGCAGTTCTTC CASSWGEDEQFF
TRBJ1-5 few . TRBV28 TGTGCCAGCAAAGCCCTGACCCAGCAGGCCCAGCATTTT CASKALTQQAQHF
TRBJ2-1 . TRBD2 TRBV4-3 TGCGCCAGCAGCCAAGGTAGCGGGAGCTCCTACAATGAGCAGTTCTTC CASSQGSGSSYNEQFF
TRBJ2-7 . . TRBV29-1 TGCAGCGGGGGAGGGCAGGGGGCTTACGAGCAGTACTTC CSGGGQGAYEQYF
TRBJ2-2 . TRBD2 TRBV7-7 TGTGCCAGCAGCTCCCTTCTAGCGGGAGGGCGTGGCGGGGAGCTGTTTTTT CASSSLLAGGRGGELFF
TRBJ2-7 . . TRBV5-1 TGCGCCAGCTGGGGCGGCTACGAGCAGTACTTC CASWGGYEQYF
TRBJ2-5 . . TRBV7-9 TGTGCCAGCAGCTTCGGGTGGGGACAAGAGACCCAGTACTTC CASSFGWGQETQYF
TRBJ2-7 . TRBD2 TRBV27 TGTGCCAGCAGTTTATCGAATGGGACTAGCGGGAGAGGATTCTACGAGCAGTACTTC CASSLSNGTSGRGFYEQYF
TRBJ2-7 . TRBD1 TRBV5-4 TGTGCCAGCAGCATAGATACGGGACAGCCCCCTAAATTC CASSIDTGQPPKF
TRBJ2-7 . . TRBV10-3 TGTGCCATCAGTGAGCGCGTTAGAGGTTCCTACGAGCAGTACTTC CAISERVRGSYEQYF
TRBJ2-5 . TRBD1 TRBV2 TGTGCCAGCAGCGACGGGACAGCAGAGACCCAGTACTTC CASSDGTAETQYF
TRBJ1-3 . . TRBV23-1 TGCGCCAGCAGTCAATCGGCCGGTTCCTCTGGAAACACCATATATTTT CASSQSAGSSGNTIYF
TRBJ2-2 . . TRBV13 TGTGCCAGCAGCTTATTCGGGAGCATGGACACCGGGGAGCTGTTTTTT CASSLFGSMDTGELFF
TRBJ2-1 . . TRBV27 TGTGCCAGCAGTTTAAGGGCCGCAGGGGTTTCCTACAATGAGCAGTTCTTC CASSLRAAGVSYNEQFF
TRBJ2-3 . . TRBV4-3 TGCGCCAGCAGCCAAGGAACCGATGCCACAGATACGCAGTATTTT CASSQGTDATDTQYF
TRBJ2-7 . . TRBV19 TGTGCCAGTAGTCCCCCGGATGCTTACGAGCAGTACTTC CASSPPDAYEQYF
TRBJ2-3 . TRBD1 TRBV29-1 TGCAGCGTTGGACCGGGACAGGGCACAGATACGCAGTATTTT CSVGPGQGTDTQYF
TRBJ2-5 . . TRBV4-1 TGCGCCAGCAGCCAAGACTTAACTTACCAAGAGACCCAGTACTTC CASSQDLTYQETQYF
TRBJ1-5 . TRBD1 TRBV28 TGTGCCAGCAGTTGGGCTCGGACAGGGTCCCGTCAGCCCCAGCATTTT CASSWARTGSRQPQHF
TRBJ2-1 . . TRBV18 TGTGCCAGCTCACCAATGGGGCTAGCCCTACTCTTGGGTGCTTGGCAGTTCTTC CASSPMGLALLLGAWQFF
TRBJ2-1 once TRBD1 TRBV30 TGTGCCTGGGACCCGGGACAGAGAGACAATGAGCAGTTCTTC CAWDPGQRDNEQFF
TRBJ2-5 . . TRBV6-5 TGTGCCAGCAGTTACGCTTGGCGGGCCCAAGAGACCCAGTACTTC CASSYAWRAQETQYF
TRBJ2-7 . TRBD2 TRBV10-3 TGTGCCATCAGTGATTTAGCGGGAGGGCCCTACGAGCAGTACTTC CAISDLAGGPYEQYF
TRBJ1-1 . TRBD1 TRBV11-2 TGTGCCAGCAGCTGGACAGGGAACACTGAAGCTTTCTTT CASSWTGNTEAFF
TRBJ2-7 . . TRBV28 TGTGCCAGCGGTCGGGGACCCGTCTACGAGCAGTACTTC CASGRGPVYEQYF
TRBJ1-2 . . TRBV7-2 TGTGCCAGCAGCTTAAGAGAATCTTACTATGGCTACACCTTC CASSLRESYYGYTF
TRBJ2-1 . TRBD1 TRBV10-3 TGTGCCATCAGTGTCCTAGGGGACAGGTTGGCCTACAATGAGCAGTTCTTC CAISVLGDRLAYNEQFF
TRBJ2-2 few . TRBV6-5 TGTGCCAGCAGTTACTCTATGGGGAAGAACACCGGGGAGCTGTTTTTT CASSYSMGKNTGELFF
TRBJ2-1 . . TRBV4-1 TGCGCCAGCAGCCAAGAGCTCGGACCAAGCTCCTACAATGAGCAGTTCTTC CASSQELGPSSYNEQFF
TRBJ2-1 . . TRBV6-6 TGTGCCAGCAGCCATGGTAGGGGGCAGTTCTTC CASSHGRGQFF
TRBJ2-3 . . TRBV28 TGTGCCAGCACTCGCTCGGCGGTGGGGGCAGATACGCAGTATTTT CASTRSAVGADTQYF
TRBJ2-7 . TRBD2 TRBV27 TGTGCCAGCAGTTGGCTAGCGGGAGCGTACGAGCAGTACTTC CASSWLAGAYEQYF
TRBJ1-5 . . TRBV6-5 TGTGCCAGCAGTTCAAGAGAGGACCGTGAGCCCCAGCATTTT CASSSREDREPQHF
TRBJ2-1 . . TRBV28 TGTGCCAGTTACCGGATGGGCTACAATGAGCAGTTCTTC CASYRMGYNEQFF
TRBJ2-1 . . TRBV13 TGTGCCAGCAGCTCCCGGGGCCCGGGGTCCGGGGAGCAGTTCTTC CASSSRGPGSGEQFF
TRBJ1-2 . TRBD1 TRBV11-2 TGTGCCAGCAGCTTTCCTAGGACAGGGGGCTGGAAGGGCTACACCTTC CASSFPRTGGWKGYTF
TRBJ2-1 . TRBD2 TRBV13 TGTGCCAGCAGCCTCCGACTAGCGGGAGTTAGCTACAATGAGCAGTTCTTC CASSLRLAGVSYNEQFF
TRBJ2-2 . . TRBV7-9 TGTGCCAGCAGCTCAGGGTCCGGGGAGCTGTTTTTT CASSSGSGELFF
TRBJ2-3 . . TRBV27 TGTGCCAGCAGTTTATTATCGGCTAGCGGCACAGATACGCAGTATTTT CASSLLSASGTDTQYF